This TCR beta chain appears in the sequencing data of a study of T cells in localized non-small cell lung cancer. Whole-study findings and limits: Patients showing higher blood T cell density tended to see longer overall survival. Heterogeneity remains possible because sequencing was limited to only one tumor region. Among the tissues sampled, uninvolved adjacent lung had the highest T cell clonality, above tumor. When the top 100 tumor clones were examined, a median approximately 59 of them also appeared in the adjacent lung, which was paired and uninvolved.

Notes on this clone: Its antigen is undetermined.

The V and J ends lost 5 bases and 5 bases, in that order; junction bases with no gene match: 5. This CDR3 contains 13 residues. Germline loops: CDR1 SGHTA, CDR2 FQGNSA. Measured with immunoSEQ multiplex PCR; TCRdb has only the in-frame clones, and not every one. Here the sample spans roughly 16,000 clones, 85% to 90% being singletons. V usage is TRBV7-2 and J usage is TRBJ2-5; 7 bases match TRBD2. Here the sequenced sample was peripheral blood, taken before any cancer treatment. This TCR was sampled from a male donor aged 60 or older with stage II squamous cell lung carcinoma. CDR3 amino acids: CASSRAGVETQYF. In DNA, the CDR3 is TGTGCCAGCAGCCGGGCGGGAGTTGAGACCCAGTACTTC.